The source of this T cell receptor (beta chain) is a study of molecular identifiers for immune sequencing clone quantification. Study outcomes and limitations: Clones of above 20 RNA copies carried over 98% of effector molecules; in naive cells they carried under 1%. Highly expanded clone sizes could be underestimated through barcode sharing by identical TCR molecules.

Libraries of bulk TCR were made by previously described methods (with listed TCR primers). One entry per CDR3 protein results from TCRdb running MiXCR on the PCR reads. The table records a few hundred thousand distinct CDR3 sequences, about 23% of them present only once. The CD8+CD4-CCR7+CD45RA+ phenotype defined the sorted naive CD8 T cells. This clonotype was recorded at least ten times. The antigen remains undetermined. There are 15 residues in the CDR3. Deletions cut 0 bases from V and 2 bases from J, with 9 bases between. Germline CDR1 reads LGHNA; CDR2 reads YSLEER. V is TRBV4-3 and J is TRBJ2-3; D is unresolved. Sequenced input: naive CD8+ T cells from blood, with Jurkat cell RNA spiked in. Subset reported: FACS-sorted CD8+CD4-CCR7+CD45RA+ naive T cells. The TCR originated in a human donor in good health. Some libraries in this study had Jurkat cell RNA spiked in. The CDR3 DNA is TGCGCCAGCAGCCAAGATCGCGAGGACACAGATACGCAGTATTTT. Its protein product is CASSQDREDTDTQYF.